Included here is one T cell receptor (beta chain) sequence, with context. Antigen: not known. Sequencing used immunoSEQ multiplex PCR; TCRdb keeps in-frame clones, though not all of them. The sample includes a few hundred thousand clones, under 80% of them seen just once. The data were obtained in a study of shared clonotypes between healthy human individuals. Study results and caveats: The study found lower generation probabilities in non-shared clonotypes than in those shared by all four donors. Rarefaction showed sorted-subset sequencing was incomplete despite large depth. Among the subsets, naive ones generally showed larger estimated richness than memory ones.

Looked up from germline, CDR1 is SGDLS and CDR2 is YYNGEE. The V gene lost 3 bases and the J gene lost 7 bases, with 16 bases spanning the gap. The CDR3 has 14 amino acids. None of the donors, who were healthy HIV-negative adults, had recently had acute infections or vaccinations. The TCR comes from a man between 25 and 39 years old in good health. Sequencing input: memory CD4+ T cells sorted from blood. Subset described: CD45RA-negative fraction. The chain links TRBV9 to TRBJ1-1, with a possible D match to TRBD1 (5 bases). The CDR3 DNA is TGTGCCAGCAGCGCAGACGCATCGGGACTTGAAGCTTTCTTT. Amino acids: CASSADASGLEAFF. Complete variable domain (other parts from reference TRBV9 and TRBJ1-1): DSGVTQTPKHLITATGQRVTLRCSPRSGDLSVYWYQQSLDQGLQFLIQYYNGEERAKGNILERFSAQQFPDLHSELNLSSLELGDSALYFCASSADASGLEAFFGQGTRLTVV.